Below, 20 T cell receptor beta chains from the same sample are listed, as sequenced in a study of CD8 T cells in Susac syndrome. Reverse transcription used about 0.45 to 1 ug RNA and random hexamers. MiXCR, run by TCRdb on the immunoSEQ multiplex PCR reads, gives a single entry per CDR3 protein. This repertoire shows some 200,000 distinct CDR3 sequences, approximately 96% found once; its top ten account for roughly 0.098%. Sequencing was carried out using CD4+ T cells from PBMCs. These receptors were collected from a human donor with Susac syndrome.

This chain connects TRBV11-2 to TRBJ2-1; no firm D call. The CDR3 is 13 amino acids. Germline assignment: CDR1 SGHAT and CDR2 FQNNGV. Trimming took off 6 bases at V and 3 bases at J, with 9 bases between the two ends. The CDR3 spells CASREEFYNEQFF. CDR3 coding DNA: TGTGCCAGCAGGGAAGAGTTCTACAATGAGCAGTTCTTC.

The chain combines TRBV19 with TRBJ2-5; D could derive from TRBD1 or TRBD2 (5 bases each). Germline V gene sequence: CDR1 LNHDA, CDR2 SQIVND (reference sequence). The CDR3 covers 10 residues. The CDR3 region has the DNA TGTGCGGCGGGCAGGGAAGCCCAGTACTTC. Amino acids: CAAGREAQYF. The full variable domain, with the rest looked up from reference TRBV19 and TRBJ2-5, is DGGITQSPKYLFRKEGQNVTLSCEQNLNHDAMYWYRQDPGQGLRLIYYSQIVNDFQKGDIAEGYSVSREKKESFPLTVTSAQKNPTAFYLCAAGREAQYFGPGTRLLVL.

This clonotype has only one observation. The chain joins TRBV12-3 or TRBV12-4 to TRBJ1-5, with 8 positions matching TRBD1. The CDR3 spans 18 residues. V was clipped by 1 base and J by 4 bases; unmatched bases: 12. CDR3 residues: CASSLDRGVLTVNQPQHF. The CDR3 nucleotides are TGTGCCAGCAGTTTAGACAGGGGGGTATTAACAGTAAATCAGCCCCAGCATTTT.

The V gene is TRBV30, the J gene TRBJ2-3, with D unclear. Looked up from germline, CDR1 is GTSNPN and CDR2 is SVGIG (reference sequence). The CDR3 covers 11 residues. The ends were cut back, 1 base at V and 2 bases at J, with 1 base in the middle. CDR3 sequence: CAWSATDTQYF. CDR3 bases: TGTGCCTGGAGTGCCACAGATACGCAGTATTTT.

The V call is TRBV14, the J call TRBJ2-1, with 16 bases lining up with TRBD2. The CDR3 loop spans 18 amino acids. The ends lost 4 bases at V and 4 bases at J; junction bases unmatched: 7. CDR1 is SGHDN, CDR2 FVKESK, per germline. The DNA of the CDR3 is TGTGCCAGCAGCCCCGGGACTAGCGGGGGGGCCTCTTACAATGAGCAGTTCTTC. Translation gives CASSPGTSGGASYNEQFF. Looking up the rest from reference TRBV14 and TRBJ2-1 gives the full variable domain: EAGVTQFPSHSVIEKGQTVTLRCDPISGHDNLYWYRRVMGKEIKFLLHFVKESKQDESGMPNNRFLAERTGGTYSTLKVQPAELEDSGVYFCASSPGTSGGASYNEQFFGPGTRLTVL.

In its sample, this clonotype was seen once. The rearrangement joins TRBV20-1 to TRBJ1-1; possibly TRBD1 for D (6 bases). With 6 bases removed from V and 0 bases from J, the gap between germline ends came to 11 bases. The CDR3 has 13 residues. Germline loops: CDR1 DFQATT, CDR2 SNEGSKA (reference sequence). The CDR3 DNA follows: TGCAGTGCCAGGAGGGGGATGAACACTGAAGCTTTCTTT. Amino acid sequence: CSARRGMNTEAFF.

The CDR3 protein is CASSRMGNSRGDYGYTF. CDR3 DNA sequence: TGTGCCAGCAGCCGGATGGGGAACTCACGGGGGGACTATGGCTACACCTTC. V is TRBV6-1 and J is TRBJ1-2; maybe TRBD1 (5 bases). CDR3 length: 17 residues. Deletions cut 6 bases from V and 3 bases from J, with 23 bases between. The germline V gene encodes CDR1 MNHNS and CDR2 SASEGT.

This chain uses TRBV10-3 with TRBJ1-1; D unresolved. The ends were cut back, 6 bases at V and 1 base at J, with 12 bases in the middle. The CDR3 loop spans 14 amino acids. Germline CDR1 is ENHRY and CDR2 is SYGVKD. The CDR3 bases are TGTGCCATCAGCCCGCTGGGAGAGAACACTGAAGCTTTCTTT. Its protein is CAISPLGENTEAFF.

The chain employs TRBV11-2 and TRBJ1-5, with D hard to call. V lost 2 bases to trimming and J lost 5 bases, with 7 bases between them. Germline CDR1 is SGHAT and CDR2 is FQNNGV. CDR3 length equals 13 residues. The CDR3 bases are TGTGCCAGCAGCTTATCAAGGGATCAGCCCCAGCATTTT. Translated, it gives CASSLSRDQPQHF.

V gene TRBV13 combines with J gene TRBJ2-7, with a tentative D call TRBD1 (6 bases). V shed 5 bases and J shed 0 bases, with 14 bases lying between them. CDR3 length: 15 residues. From germline, CDR1 is PRHDT and CDR2 FYEKMQ (reference sequence). As DNA, the CDR3 is TGTGCCAGCAGCCACGACAGGCCCTTCTCCTACGAGCAGTACTTC. As protein: CASSHDRPFSYEQYF.

This clonotype was counted once. The rearrangement joins TRBV20-1 to TRBJ1-3; D gene unclear. V lost 4 bases and J lost 0, with 7 bases in between. The CDR3 contains 13 residues. Germline CDR1 and CDR2: DFQATT and SNEGSKA (reference sequence). The CDR3 DNA sequence: TGCAGTGCTATGGAGGACTCTGGAAACACCATATATTTT. Translation: CSAMEDSGNTIYF.

The chain combines TRBV5-4 with TRBJ2-1, with 13 positions matching TRBD2. V trimming: 3 bases; J trimming: 8 bases; junction bases outside the gene matches: 5. The CDR3 is 15 amino acids. Germline CDR1 SGHNT, CDR2 YYREEE (reference sequence). The CDR3 region has the DNA TGTGCCAGCAGCTCCGGGACTAGCGGGGTCGATGAGCAGTTCTTC. Its protein is CASSSGTSGVDEQFF.

The rearrangement links TRBV29-1 to TRBJ1-2; no reliable D call. The germline V and J ends were trimmed by 7 bases and 7 bases, with 13 bases remaining between them. Per the germline V gene, CDR1 is SQVTM and CDR2 is ANQGSEA. The CDR3 has 11 residues. CDR3 sequence reads: CSAAGDGGYTF. The CDR3 coding sequence is TGCAGCGCTGCCGGCGACGGTGGCTACACCTTC. Together with reference TRBV29-1 and TRBJ1-2, the CDR3 gives the full variable domain: SAVISQKPSRDICQRGTSLTIQCQVDSQVTMMFWYRQQPGQSLTLIATANQGSEATYESGFVIDKFPISRPNLTFSTLTVSNMSPEDSSIYLCSAAGDGGYTFGSGTRLTVV.

V is TRBV20-1 and J is TRBJ1-1; D is ambiguous. V shed 1 base and J shed 0 bases, with 9 bases lying between them. CDR3 length equals 14 residues. Per germline, CDR1 DFQATT and CDR2 SNEGSKA (reference sequence). The CDR3 is CSARVDGMNTEAFF. The CDR3, as DNA: TGCAGTGCTAGAGTTGACGGAATGAACACTGAAGCTTTCTTT.

V is TRBV27 and J is TRBJ2-7; D is possibly TRBD1 (5 bases). Germline V gene sequence: CDR1 MNHEY, CDR2 SMNVEV (reference sequence). This CDR3 comprises 14 residues. Trimming took off 4 bases at V and 2 bases at J, with 12 bases between the two ends. Here the CDR3 reads CASSSATAAYEQYF. CDR3 DNA: TGTGCCAGCAGTTCCGCGACAGCTGCCTACGAGCAGTACTTC.

The genes are TRBV12-3 or TRBV12-4 and TRBJ1-6; no firm D call. This CDR3 region has 15 residues. V shed 1 base and J shed 8 bases, with 12 bases lying between them. The CDR3 coding sequence is TGTGCCAGCAGTTTAGGGTTCAGGCCGTATTCACCCCTCCACTTT. Translation: CASSLGFRPYSPLHF.

Concerning this clonotype itself: Its ends do not fully match the called genes, so a read error is possible. V and J are TRBV7-2 and TRBJ2-3, with D possibly being TRBD1 (6 bases). The CDR3 runs to 13 residues. The germline gives CDR1 SGHTA, CDR2 FQGNSA. The CDR3 protein is CASTRVGAQGPFF. DNA for the CDR3: TGTGCCAGCACGCGAGTAGGGGCCCAGGGGCCCTTCTTT.

The V and J genes are TRBV30 and TRBJ1-4; 7 nucleotides line up with TRBD1. V was pared by 1 base and J by 7 bases, with 9 bases of the junction left unmatched. CDR3 length equals 15 residues. Germline loops: CDR1 GTSNPN, CDR2 SVGIG (reference sequence). The CDR3 DNA is TGTGCCTGGAGTGCCCAACAGGGGATAGCTGAAAAACTGTTTTTT. This sequence encodes CAWSAQQGIAEKLFF. Together with reference TRBV30 and TRBJ1-4, the CDR3 gives the full variable domain: SQTIHQWPATLVQPVGSPLSLECTVEGTSNPNLYWYRQAAGRGLQLLFYSVGIGQISSEVPQNLSASRPQDRQFILSSKKLLLSDSGFYLCAWSAQQGIAEKLFFGSGTQLSVL.

V gene TRBV5-4 combines with J gene TRBJ2-5; D is tentatively TRBD1 or TRBD2 (5 bases each). The germline V gene encodes CDR1 SGHNT and CDR2 YYREEE (reference sequence). The V end was cut by 3 bases, the J end by 2 bases, with 23 bases between. This CDR3 comprises 18 residues. The chain's CDR3 is CASSSPGPTGRLQETQYF. Written as DNA, the CDR3 is TGTGCCAGCAGCTCACCTGGACCCACGGGACGATTACAAGAGACCCAGTACTTC. Based on the CDR3 plus reference TRBV5-4 and TRBJ2-5, the full variable domain is ETGVTQSPTHLIKTRGQQVTLRCSSQSGHNTVSWYQQALGQGPQFIFQYYREEENGRGNFPPRFSGLQFPNYSSELNVNALELDDSALYLCASSSPGPTGRLQETQYFGPGTRLLVL.

This clonotype was counted a single time. The chain links TRBV5-4 to TRBJ1-1; D unresolved. The germline CDR1 and CDR2 sequences are SGHNT and YYREEE (reference sequence). This CDR3 has 14 amino acids. With 3 bases removed from V and 4 bases from J, the gap between germline ends came to 13 bases. The CDR3 DNA reads TGTGCCAGCAGCTACCCCCAGAGGGCCACTGAAGCTTTCTTT. As protein: CASSYPQRATEAFF.